Presented here are 3 T cell receptor beta chains from one specimen sequenced in a study of blood T cell repertoires in COVID-19. The method was immunoSEQ multiplex PCR; TCRdb's version includes in-frame clones alone and lacks a portion of them. The table records approximately 45,000 clones, 87% of them present only once. Input material: peripheral blood. These receptors were obtained from a human donor in a cohort sampled during active COVID-19.

V and J are TRBV11-2 and TRBJ2-5; 9 bases agree with TRBD2. The J segment lost 5 bases and the V segment lost 5 bases, leaving 9 bases of the junction unmatched. CDR1 SGHAT and CDR2 FQNNGV come from the germline V gene. This CDR3 is 15 amino acids long. CDR3 sequence reads: CASSRGGREVETQYF. The CDR3 region has the DNA TGTGCCAGCAGCCGAGGCGGGAGGGAGGTGGAGACCCAGTACTTC.

J is TRBJ2-3 and V is TRBV30; maybe TRBD2 (6 bases). The CDR3 covers 12 residues. V lost 2 bases to trimming and J lost 5 bases, with 8 bases between them. Germline V gene sequence: CDR1 GTSNPN, CDR2 SVGIG (reference sequence). In DNA form, the CDR3 reads TGTGCCTGGAGTCTCGGGGGAGATACGCAGTATTTT. Amino acids: CAWSLGGDTQYF.

This chain uses TRBV28 with TRBJ2-7, with TRBD2 as a possible D gene (5 bases). The germline V gene encodes CDR1 MDHEN and CDR2 SYDVKM. V gave up 4 bases and J gave up 0 bases, with 13 bases separating them. The CDR3 runs to 15 residues. DNA of the CDR3: TGTGCCAGCAGTTCGGACTTTTATTTCTCCTACGAGCAGTACTTC. Amino acids: CASSSDFYFSYEQYF.